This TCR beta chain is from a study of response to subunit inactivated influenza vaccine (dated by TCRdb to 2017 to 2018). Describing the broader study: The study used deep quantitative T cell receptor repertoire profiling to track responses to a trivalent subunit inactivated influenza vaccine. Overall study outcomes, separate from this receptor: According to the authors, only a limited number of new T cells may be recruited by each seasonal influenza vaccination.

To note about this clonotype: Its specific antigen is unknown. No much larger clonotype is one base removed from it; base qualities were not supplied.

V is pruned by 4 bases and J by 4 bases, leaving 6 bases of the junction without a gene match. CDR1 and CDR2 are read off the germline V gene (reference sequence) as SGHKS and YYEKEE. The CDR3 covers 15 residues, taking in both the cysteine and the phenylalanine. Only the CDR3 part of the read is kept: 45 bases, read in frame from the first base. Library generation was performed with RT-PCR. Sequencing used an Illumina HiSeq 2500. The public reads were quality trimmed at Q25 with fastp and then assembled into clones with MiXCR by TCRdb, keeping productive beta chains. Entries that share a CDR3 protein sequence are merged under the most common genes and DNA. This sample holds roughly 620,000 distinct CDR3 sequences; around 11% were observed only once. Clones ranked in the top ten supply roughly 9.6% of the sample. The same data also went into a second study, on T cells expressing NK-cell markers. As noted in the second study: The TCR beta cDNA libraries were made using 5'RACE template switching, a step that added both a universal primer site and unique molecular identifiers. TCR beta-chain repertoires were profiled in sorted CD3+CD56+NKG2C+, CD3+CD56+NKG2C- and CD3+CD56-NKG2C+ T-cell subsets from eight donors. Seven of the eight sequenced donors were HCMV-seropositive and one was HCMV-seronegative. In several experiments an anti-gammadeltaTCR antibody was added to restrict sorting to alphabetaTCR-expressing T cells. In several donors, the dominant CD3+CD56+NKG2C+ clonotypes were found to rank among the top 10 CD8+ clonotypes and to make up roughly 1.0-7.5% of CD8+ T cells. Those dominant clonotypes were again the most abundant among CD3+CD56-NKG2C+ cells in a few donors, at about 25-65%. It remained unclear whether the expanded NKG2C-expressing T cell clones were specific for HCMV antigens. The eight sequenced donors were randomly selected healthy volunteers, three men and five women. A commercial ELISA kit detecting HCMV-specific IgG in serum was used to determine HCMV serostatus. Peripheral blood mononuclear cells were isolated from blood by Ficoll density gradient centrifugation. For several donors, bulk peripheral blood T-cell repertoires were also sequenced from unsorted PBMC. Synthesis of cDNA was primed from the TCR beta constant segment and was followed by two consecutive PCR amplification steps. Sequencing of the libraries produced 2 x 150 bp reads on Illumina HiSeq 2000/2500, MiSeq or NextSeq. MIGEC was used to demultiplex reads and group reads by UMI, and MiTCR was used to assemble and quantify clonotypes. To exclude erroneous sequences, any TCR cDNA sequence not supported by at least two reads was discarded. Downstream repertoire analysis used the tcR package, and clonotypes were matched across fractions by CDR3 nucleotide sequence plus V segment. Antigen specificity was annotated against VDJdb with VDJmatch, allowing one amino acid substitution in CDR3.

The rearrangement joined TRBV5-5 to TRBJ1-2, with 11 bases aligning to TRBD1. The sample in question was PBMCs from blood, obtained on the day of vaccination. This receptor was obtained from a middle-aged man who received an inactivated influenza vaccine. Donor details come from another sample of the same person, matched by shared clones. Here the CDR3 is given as CASSLDRGQSYGYTF. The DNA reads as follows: TGTGCCAGCAGCCTGGACAGGGGGCAGAGCTATGGCTACACCTTC.